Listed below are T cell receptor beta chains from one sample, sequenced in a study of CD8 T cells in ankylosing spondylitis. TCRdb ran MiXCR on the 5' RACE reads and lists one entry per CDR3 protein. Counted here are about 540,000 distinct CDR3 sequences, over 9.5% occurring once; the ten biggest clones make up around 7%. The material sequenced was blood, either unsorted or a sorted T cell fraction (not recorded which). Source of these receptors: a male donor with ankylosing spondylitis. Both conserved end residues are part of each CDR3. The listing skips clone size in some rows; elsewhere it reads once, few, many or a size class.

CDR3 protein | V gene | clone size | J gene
CASSHFTQDRGNTGELFF | TRBV4-1 | many | TRBJ2-2
CASSLDSGAVETQYF | TRBV5-1 | NA | TRBJ2-5
CASSLAAVGEAFF | TRBV5-1 | NA | TRBJ1-1
CASSQATVNTEAFF | TRBV3-1 | NA | TRBJ1-1
CASSPRTGKEGYTF | TRBV6-2/TRBV6-3 | few | TRBJ1-2
CSVFGGGETQYF | TRBV29-1 | few | TRBJ2-5
CASRKPEGNAEAFF | TRBV7-2 | NA | TRBJ1-1
CASSFWTGVNSPLHF | TRBV7-9 | few | TRBJ1-6
CASSLVSSLGTFGYTF | TRBV11-2 | NA | TRBJ1-2
CASSLLRLYNEQFF | TRBV5-1 | NA | TRBJ2-1
CASHIAGMGQPQHF | TRBV19 | few | TRBJ1-5
CASSFWFQGKDEQFF | TRBV7-8 | few | TRBJ2-1
CSAQGASGRAGTGELFF | TRBV20-1 | NA | TRBJ2-2
CSARSDLNYGYTF | TRBV20-1 | many | TRBJ1-2
CASSQTSGNTLLYEQYF | TRBV18 | many | TRBJ2-7
CASSVAGQNTEAFF | TRBV9 | NA | TRBJ1-1
CASSLRQGPLPLHF | TRBV7-8 | NA | TRBJ1-6
CASSPRLRETQYF | TRBV5-1 | NA | TRBJ2-5
CASSTTGRRGYTF | TRBV11-2 | few | TRBJ1-2
CASSLGGVRGQETQYF | TRBV5-1 | few | TRBJ2-5
CSARSGTTLGEQFF | TRBV20-1 | few | TRBJ2-1
CASSGGTSYEQYF | TRBV7-9 | many | TRBJ2-7
CASSPTGGSGELFF | TRBV27 | few | TRBJ2-2
CAILGSSTDTQYF | TRBV10-3 | few | TRBJ2-3
CASSLALGIKNQETQYF | TRBV7-9 | NA | TRBJ2-5
CASSQGDRFVEQFF | TRBV4-1 | many | TRBJ2-1
CASSSDKNLMNTEAFF | TRBV5-1 | many | TRBJ1-1
CSAPGSLGTNYGYTF | TRBV20-1 | NA | TRBJ1-2
CASSIDYRGSSSYNEQFF | TRBV19 | few | TRBJ2-1